The 8 T cell receptor beta chains presented below share a single source sample, sequenced in a study of Ad26.COV2.S vaccination and SARS-CoV-2 variants. Sequencing used immunoSEQ multiplex PCR; TCRdb keeps in-frame clones, though not all of them. The sample has fewer than 500,000 clones, 80% to 90% seen once; the top ten hold around 2.6%. Treatment reported: 19 received Ad26.COV2.S at low or high dose, single or two shots; about 5 received placebo; per-sample allocation not given. The study sampled participants on day 63 after the first vaccine or placebo injection. The sequenced sample was peripheral blood, obtained in a trial of Ad26.COV2.S vaccine versus placebo. These receptors were obtained from a person between 18 and 65 years old who received the Ad26.COV2.S COVID-19 vaccine or a placebo.

CDR3 nucleotides: TGTGCCAGCAGTCCCGCCACATATGGCTACACCTTC. It encodes CASSPATYGYTF. This rearrangement joins TRBV12-3 or TRBV12-4 to TRBJ1-2, with D hard to call. V was pared by 5 bases and J by 5 bases, with 9 bases between. This CDR3 region has 12 residues.

This clone was counted only a few times. The CDR3 sequence: CASSLTFGEKLFF. The CDR3 nucleotides read TGTGCCAGCAGCTTGACCTTCGGGGAAAAACTGTTTTTT. V usage is TRBV5-6 and J usage is TRBJ1-4, with D hard to call. The germline CDR1 and CDR2 sequences are SGHDT and YYEEEE. CDR3 length equals 13 residues. The V end lost 1 base, the J end lost 8 bases, and 9 bases lay between the germline ends.

This chain links TRBV27 with TRBJ1-6, with 8 positions matching TRBD1. V shed 5 bases and J 9 bases; nucleotides not matched to a gene: 9. The CDR3 length is 15 residues. Germline V CDR1 and CDR2: MNHEY, SMNVEV (reference sequence). CDR3 loop: CASSPRTGTSSPLHF. The CDR3 nucleotides read TGTGCCAGCAGTCCCCGGACAGGGACAAGTTCACCCCTCCACTTT.

The V gene is TRBV28, the J gene TRBJ1-1; D uncertain. The germline gives CDR1 MDHEN, CDR2 SYDVKM. The CDR3 has 14 amino acids. V gave up 4 bases and J gave up 4 bases, with 13 bases separating them. CDR3 in amino acids: CASSSTVGGTEAFF. The CDR3, as DNA: TGTGCCAGCAGTTCAACGGTGGGAGGCACTGAAGCTTTCTTT. The variable domain in full, completed from reference TRBV28 and TRBJ1-1, reads DVKVTQSSRYLVKRTGEKVFLECVQDMDHENMFWYRQDPGLGLRLIYFSYDVKMKEKGDIPEGYSVSREKKERFSLILESASTNQTSMYLCASSSTVGGTEAFFGQGTRLTVV.

This rearrangement joins TRBV6-4 to TRBJ2-3; 10 nucleotides agree with TRBD1. Looked up from germline, CDR1 is MRHNA and CDR2 is SNTAGT. CDR3 length equals 19 residues. Trimming took 0 bases from V and 0 from J; bases not matched to a gene: 9. DNA for the CDR3: TGTGCCAGCAGTGACTCGAAAGGTTTGGACAGGGGGAGCACAGATACGCAGTATTTT. Protein product: CASSDSKGLDRGSTDTQYF.

This clone was picked up one time. The chain is built from TRBV29-1 and TRBJ2-3; TRBD2 aligns across 7 bases. This CDR3 has 12 residues. Germline CDR1 reads SQVTM; CDR2 reads ANQGSEA. After removal of 7 bases from V and 4 bases from J, the junction contained 5 bases not matched to a gene. In nucleotides, the CDR3 is TGCAGCGCTACTCTAGCGGCAGATACGCAGTATTTT. Amino acids: CSATLAADTQYF.

The rearrangement uses TRBV7-2 and TRBJ1-3; no clear D. This CDR3 contains 13 residues. Trimming cost V 0 bases and J 5 bases, with 5 bases left between them. The germline V gene has CDR1 SGHTA and CDR2 FQGNSA. The CDR3 DNA is TGTGCCAGCAGCTTAGCACAAAGAAACACCATATATTTT. As protein: CASSLAQRNTIYF.

A few counts support this clone. The chain couples TRBV18 to TRBJ1-2; D is undetermined. CDR1 is KGHSH and CDR2 is LQKENI in the germline V gene. CDR3 size: 14 residues. Trimming cost V 1 base and J 2 bases, with 8 bases left between them. CDR3 region: CASSPRERNYGYTF. CDR3 nucleotide sequence: TGTGCCAGCTCACCACGCGAGAGGAACTATGGCTACACCTTC.